The 16 T cell receptor beta chains below all came from one sample that was sequenced in a study of T cell responses to AZD1222 COVID-19 vaccine. Assay used: immunoSEQ multiplex PCR; TCRdb lists only in-frame clones, some missing. The sample contains about 120,000 clones, around nine tenths of which appear only once. The sequencing used peripheral blood, collected on day 0 of AZD1222 vaccination. These receptors originate from an adult in good health.

The V call is TRBV27, the J call TRBJ1-2; 7 bases match TRBD1. This CDR3 is built from 13 residues. Germline lookup yields CDR1 MNHEY and CDR2 SMNVEV (reference sequence). Germline trimming cut 11 bases from V and 5 bases from J; bases unmatched to any gene: 11. The CDR3 sequence: CASSRGQGYGYTF. CDR3 in DNA: TGTGCCTCCTCGAGGGGGCAGGGTTATGGCTACACCTTC.

For the CDR3, the DNA is TGCAGTGCTAGTCGGGGTGTCAACTACGAGCAGTACTTC. Its protein product is CSASRGVNYEQYF. The chain has TRBV20-1 and TRBJ2-7; tentatively, D is TRBD2 (5 bases). CDR1 is DFQATT and CDR2 is SNEGSKA in the germline V gene (reference sequence). With 3 bases removed from V and 3 bases from J, the gap between germline ends came to 12 bases. The CDR3 length is 13 residues.

This chain joins TRBV5-4 and TRBJ2-7; D is possibly TRBD2 (6 bases). The CDR3 length is 16 residues. The germline CDR1 and CDR2 sequences are SGHNT and YYREEE (reference sequence). The V end lost 4 bases, the J end lost 4 bases, and 21 bases lay between the germline ends. CDR3 loop: CASSPGGALKEYEQYF. The CDR3 coding sequence is TGTGCCAGCAGCCCCGGCGGGGCCCTGAAGGAGTACGAGCAGTACTTC.

The J gene is TRBJ1-1, the V gene TRBV7-8, with D possibly being TRBD1 (5 bases). The CDR3 runs 16 residues. Germline V lookup: CDR1 SGHVS, CDR2 FQNEAQ. Trimming removed 1 base at V and 4 bases at J, with 16 bases between. In DNA form, the CDR3 reads TGTGCCAGCAGCTTAGAAGGGGCCAGAAGGGGCACTGAAGCTTTCTTT. Residues: CASSLEGARRGTEAFF.

The CDR3 reads CASRSRTGDNEKLFF. The CDR3 coding sequence is TGTGCCAGTAGGTCACGGACAGGGGATAATGAAAAACTGTTTTTT. This chain uses TRBV19 with TRBJ1-4; 9 bases match TRBD1. This CDR3 spans 15 amino acids. Germline-derived CDR1 and CDR2 are LNHDA and SQIVND (reference sequence). V shed 6 bases and J 4 bases; nucleotides not matched to a gene: 6.

The rearrangement links TRBV28 to TRBJ1-1, with D unresolved. CDR1 is MDHEN and CDR2 is SYDVKM in the germline V gene. The CDR3 length is 13 residues. Trimming cost V 7 bases and J 4 bases, with 13 bases left between them. In DNA form, the CDR3 reads TGTGCCAGCACCCGGGAGGGTTCCACTGAAGCTTTCTTT. As protein: CASTREGSTEAFF.

The rearrangement joins TRBV14 to TRBJ2-7, with D tentatively TRBD2 (6 bases). The germline V and J ends were trimmed by 2 bases and 0 bases, with 17 bases remaining between them. CDR3 length: 17 amino acids. Per the germline V gene, CDR1 is SGHDN and CDR2 is FVKESK. CDR3: CASSQPGWGDSSYEQYF. The DNA for the CDR3 is TGTGCCAGCAGCCAACCCGGGTGGGGGGATAGCTCCTACGAGCAGTACTTC.

The chain uses TRBV10-1 and TRBJ2-7; no firm D call. CDR1 is WNHNN and CDR2 is SYGVQD in the germline V gene (reference sequence). This CDR3 region has 17 residues. The V end lost 2 bases, the J end lost 0 bases, and 17 bases lay between the germline ends. CDR3 nucleotide sequence: TGCGCCAGCAGTGAGACCTCAGGCCTAAGAGGCTCCTACGAGCAGTACTTC. It encodes CASSETSGLRGSYEQYF.

The V gene is TRBV7-8, the J gene TRBJ2-7, with 8 nucleotides matching TRBD1. Trimming took 1 base from V and 2 from J; bases not matched to a gene: 4. Germline V CDR1 and CDR2: SGHVS, FQNEAQ. The CDR3 is made up of 15 amino acids. The CDR3 nucleotides read TGTGCCAGCAGCTTAGGTCAGGGGGCAGCCTACGAGCAGTACTTC. This translates into CASSLGQGAAYEQYF. The complete variable domain, with remaining parts taken from reference TRBV7-8 and TRBJ2-7, reads GAGVSQSPRYKVAKRGQDVALRCDPISGHVSLFWYQQALGQGPEFLTYFQNEAQLDKSGLPSDRFFAERPEGSVSTLKIQRTQQEDSAVYLCASSLGQGAAYEQYFGPGTRLTVT.

Written as DNA, the CDR3 is TGTGCCTGCCGGGAGATGGGTAGAGGCACCGGGGAGCTGTTTTTT. Protein product: CACREMGRGTGELFF. This chain links TRBV30 with TRBJ2-2; tentative D call: TRBD2 (6 bases). The V and J ends lost 6 bases and 4 bases respectively, with 18 bases between them. Germline values: CDR1 GTSNPN, CDR2 SVGIG (reference sequence). The CDR3 is 15 residues long.

The V gene is TRBV5-1, the J gene TRBJ2-5, with a tentative D call TRBD1 (6 bases). CDR3 size: 15 residues. The ends were cut back, 4 bases at V and 3 bases at J, with 16 bases in the middle. CDR1 is SGHRS, CDR2 YFSETQ, per germline. The CDR3 region has the DNA TGCGCCAGCAGCGTACAGGGACAAACTAAAGAGACCCAGTACTTC. Amino acids: CASSVQGQTKETQYF.

This clone was recorded once. The chain links TRBV2 to TRBJ1-5; 7 bases are a match to TRBD1. CDR1 is SNHLY, CDR2 FYNNEI, per germline. CDR3 length: 15 amino acids. J gave up 1 base and V 6 bases, and 6 bases lay outside the gene matches. CDR3 in DNA: TGTGCCAGCAGAGGTCAGGGGGACAGCAATCAGCCCCAGCATTTT. Its translation is CASRGQGDSNQPQHF.

The chain employs TRBV29-1 and TRBJ1-1; D unclear. Trimming shortened V by 5 bases and J by 4 bases, and 5 bases separated the two germline ends. The CDR3 length is 10 residues. CDR1 SQVTM and CDR2 ANQGSEA come from the germline V gene. CDR3 nucleotide sequence: TGCAGCGTTCGGGGCACTGAAGCTTTCTTT. Translation: CSVRGTEAFF.

The chain recombines TRBV10-3 with TRBJ1-3, with TRBD1 as a possible D gene (5 bases). V shed 10 bases and J shed 0 bases, with 13 bases lying between them. Germline CDR1 and CDR2: ENHRY and SYGVKD. The CDR3 is 14 residues long. The CDR3 DNA sequence: TGTGCCACCCACTCTGGGGCCTCTGGAAACACCATATATTTT. It is translated as CATHSGASGNTIYF.

Comments on this clone: This same CDR3 is encoded by further DNA sequences in the sample. The chain couples TRBV7-9 to TRBJ1-5; TRBD1 matches at 7 bases. The CDR3 runs 14 residues. CDR1 SEHNR and CDR2 FQNEAQ come from the germline V gene (reference sequence). With 5 bases clipped from V and 3 bases from J, the junction kept 4 bases outside the gene matches. Written as DNA, the CDR3 is TGTGCCAGCAGCGCAGGGACAGACAATCAGCCCCAGCATTTT. Its protein is CASSAGTDNQPQHF. The full variable domain, completed using reference TRBV7-9 and TRBJ1-5, is DTGVSQNPRHKITKRGQNVTFRCDPISEHNRLYWYRQTLGQGPEFLTYFQNEAQLEKSRLLSDRFSAERPKGSFSTLEIQRTEQGDSAMYLCASSAGTDNQPQHFGDGTRLSIL.

The gene calls are TRBV25-1 and TRBJ2-7; possible D gene TRBD1, 6 bases. Trimming cost V 6 bases and J 5 bases, with 14 bases left between them. This CDR3 spans 13 amino acids. The germline V gene has CDR1 MGHDK and CDR2 SYGVNS. This CDR3 is CASRGGGIHEQYF. CDR3 sequence (DNA): TGTGCCAGCAGGGGTGGGGGCATACACGAGCAGTACTTC.